This entry lists 18 T cell receptor beta chains sequenced from one sample in a study of cytomegalovirus exposure and HLA in healthy donors. The primer mix had 60 Vbeta and 13 Jbeta primers. TCRdb's copy holds only in-frame clones and misses some; the assay was immunoSEQ multiplex PCR. This sample has roughly 97,000 clones; around 81% occur once, and the top ten carry more than 4.5%. Sequencing input: PBMCs. The receptors were gathered from a man aged 40-49 years in good health and CMV-seropositive.

The chain links TRBV9 to TRBJ2-2; TRBD2 might be the D (6 bases). Trimming left V 6 bases short and J 7 bases short, with 13 bases between. Per germline, CDR1 SGDLS and CDR2 YYNGEE. The CDR3 has 13 amino acids. CDR3 region: CASTRSGVGELFF. CDR3 coding DNA: TGTGCCAGCACCCGATCGGGGGTCGGGGAGCTGTTTTTT.

This chain joins TRBV7-2 and TRBJ2-3; TRBD2 aligns across 11 bases. J gave up 2 bases and V 5 bases, and 6 bases lay outside the gene matches. Germline CDR1 is SGHTA and CDR2 is FQGNSA. The CDR3 consists of 16 residues. This CDR3 reads CASSQTSGANTDTQYF. The CDR3 DNA reads as TGTGCCAGCAGCCAGACTAGCGGGGCAAACACAGATACGCAGTATTTT. Drawing the rest from reference TRBV7-2 and TRBJ2-3, the complete variable domain is GAGVSQSPSNKVTEKGKDVELRCDPISGHTALYWYRQSLGQGLEFLIYFQGNSAPDKSGLPSDRFSAERTGGSVSTLTIQRTQQEDSAVYLCASSQTSGANTDTQYFGPGTRLTVL.

In its sample, this clone was seen a few times. The CDR3 here is CASSEADPGQAGDQPQHF. The CDR3 DNA sequence: TGTGCCAGCAGTGAAGCGGATCCGGGACAGGCCGGGGATCAGCCCCAGCATTTT. The V gene is TRBV6-1, the J gene TRBJ1-5; TRBD1 matches 8 bases. The CDR3 contains 18 residues. V dropped 0 bases and J dropped 5; count of bases not matched to a gene: 12. The V gene's germline CDR1 is MNHNS and CDR2 SASEGT.

This clone came up a few times. This rearrangement joins TRBV6-1 to TRBJ2-5; 9 bases agree with TRBD2. CDR1 and CDR2 (germline): MNHNS, SASEGT. The CDR3 runs to 15 residues. The ends lost 6 bases at V and 0 bases at J; junction bases unmatched: 5. CDR3 nucleotides: TGTGCCAGCAGGACTAGCGGATTTTACCAAGAGACCCAGTACTTC. Its translation is CASRTSGFYQETQYF.

This chain uses TRBV30 with TRBJ1-5; D unresolved. The CDR3 covers 13 residues. V lost 0 bases to trimming and J lost 2 bases, with 5 bases between them. In germline, CDR1 is GTSNPN, CDR2 SVGIG (reference sequence). CDR3 in amino acids: CAWSVRGNQPQHF. CDR3 bases: TGTGCCTGGAGTGTACGGGGCAATCAGCCCCAGCATTTT.

This chain joins TRBV18 and TRBJ2-5, with D perhaps matching TRBD1 (6 bases). With 0 bases removed from V and 1 base from J, the gap between germline ends came to 9 bases. This CDR3 contains 15 residues. In germline, CDR1 is KGHSH, CDR2 LQKENI. CDR3 loop: CASSPPGAGQETQYF. CDR3 DNA sequence: TGTGCCAGCTCACCACCGGGGGCCGGCCAAGAGACCCAGTACTTC.

This sequence joins TRBV6-1 and TRBJ2-7, with 10 bases matching TRBD1. This CDR3 comprises 15 residues. The germline V gene has CDR1 MNHNS and CDR2 SASEGT. V gave up 6 bases and J gave up 0 bases; unmatched junction bases: 5. The CDR3 reads CASRRQGAISYEQYF. DNA of the CDR3: TGTGCCAGCAGGAGACAGGGGGCGATCTCCTACGAGCAGTACTTC.

The V and J genes are TRBV19 and TRBJ1-5; weak D call: TRBD1 (5 bases). V lost 5 bases, J lost 6 bases, and 17 bases lay in between. Germline loops: CDR1 LNHDA, CDR2 SQIVND (reference sequence). The CDR3 totals 15 residues. DNA for the CDR3: TGTGCCAGTAGTGTCCGTTGGGGCGACGGTCAGCCCCAGCATTTT. Translating it yields CASSVRWGDGQPQHF. Drawing the rest from reference TRBV19 and TRBJ1-5, the complete variable domain is DGGITQSPKYLFRKEGQNVTLSCEQNLNHDAMYWYRQDPGQGLRLIYYSQIVNDFQKGDIAEGYSVSREKKESFPLTVTSAQKNPTAFYLCASSVRWGDGQPQHFGDGTRLSIL.

The gene calls are TRBV5-1 and TRBJ2-1, with D perhaps TRBD2 (6 bases). CDR3 size: 13 residues. V was trimmed by 7 bases and J by 6 bases, leaving 14 bases between them. The germline gives CDR1 SGHRS, CDR2 YFSETQ. The CDR3 sequence is CASDRRLVNEQFF. The CDR3 DNA sequence: TGCGCCAGCGATCGGAGACTAGTCAATGAGCAGTTCTTC.

The chain joins TRBV11-1 to TRBJ1-6; TRBD1 matches 10 bases. With 3 bases clipped from V and 8 bases from J, the junction kept 7 bases outside the gene matches. Germline CDR1 is SGHAT and CDR2 is FQDESV (reference sequence). The CDR3 runs 16 residues. The CDR3 DNA sequence: TGTGCCAGCAGCTTGCTACCGGGACAGGGGCATTCACCCCTCCACTTT. Translating it yields CASSLLPGQGHSPLHF. The full variable domain, in which reference TRBV11-1 and TRBJ1-6 provide the parts outside the CDR3, is EAEVAQSPRYKITEKSQAVAFWCDPISGHATLYWYRQILGQGPELLVQFQDESVVDDSQLPKDRFSAERLKGVDSTLKIQPAELGDSAMYLCASSLLPGQGHSPLHFGNGTRLTVT.

J is TRBJ2-3 and V is TRBV5-1; TRBD2 aligns across 10 bases. CDR3 length: 15 amino acids. Germline values: CDR1 SGHRS, CDR2 YFSETQ. Losses at the gene ends were 0 bases for V and 5 bases for J; bases not matched to a gene: 3. DNA for the CDR3: TGCGCCAGCAGCTTGGGGCGGACTAGCGGAGATACGCAGTATTTT. Translation: CASSLGRTSGDTQYF.

In its sample, this clone was seen once. V gene TRBV7-9 combines with J gene TRBJ2-2, with TRBD1 as a possible D gene (5 bases). The ends were cut back, 4 bases at V and 6 bases at J, with 9 bases in the middle. CDR3 length: 13 amino acids. Looked up from germline, CDR1 is SEHNR and CDR2 is FQNEAQ (reference sequence). CDR3 loop: CASSSDTPGELFF. CDR3 in DNA: TGTGCCAGCAGCTCGGACACCCCCGGGGAGCTGTTTTTT.

The rearrangement links TRBV7-3 to TRBJ2-3; D is ambiguous. Germline CDR1 is SGHTA and CDR2 is FQGTGA. The length of the CDR3 is 14 residues. V was trimmed by 1 base and J by 2 bases, leaving 7 bases between them. CDR3: CASSLSANTDTQYF. The DNA for the CDR3 is TGTGCCAGCAGCTTAAGCGCGAACACAGATACGCAGTATTTT.

This rearrangement joins TRBV27 to TRBJ1-5; tentative D call: TRBD1 (6 bases). The length of the CDR3 is 16 residues. Germline CDR1 is MNHEY and CDR2 is SMNVEV (reference sequence). V was cut by 6 bases and J by 0 bases, with 15 bases left in between. CDR3 DNA: TGTGCCAGCAGCTTAACAGGGACGGTTAGCAATCAGCCCCAGCATTTT. Its protein product is CASSLTGTVSNQPQHF.

This chain links TRBV10-1 with TRBJ2-1; perhaps TRBD1 as D (6 bases). This CDR3 has 16 residues. Trimming shortened V by 6 bases and J by 3 bases, and 18 bases separated the two germline ends. Germline CDR1 reads WNHNN; CDR2 reads SYGVQD (reference sequence). This CDR3 reads CASSPGHRLYYNEQFF. The CDR3 DNA reads TGCGCCAGCAGCCCGGGACATAGGTTGTACTACAATGAGCAGTTCTTC.

To note about this clone: A read error is the likely source, as a far larger clone sits one nucleotide away. This chain joins TRBV5-4 and TRBJ1-1; D not certain. In germline, CDR1 is SGHNT, CDR2 YYREEE (reference sequence). V was cut by 1 base and J by 0 bases, with 13 bases left in between. The CDR3 contains 16 residues. CDR3 loop: CASSLSHNPMNTEAFF. DNA for the CDR3: TGTGCCAGCAGCTTGTCCCACAACCCCATGAACACTGAAGCTTTCTTT.

J is TRBJ2-5 and V is TRBV6-6; 13 bases fit TRBD2. The V gene's germline CDR1 is MNHNY and CDR2 SVGAGI (reference sequence). J gave up 4 bases and V 4 bases, and 3 bases lay outside the gene matches. The CDR3 length is 15 residues. The CDR3 loop reads CASSSGLAGVETQYF. The CDR3 DNA reads TGTGCCAGCAGTTCCGGACTAGCGGGGGTAGAGACCCAGTACTTC.

The genes are TRBV5-1 and TRBJ2-3, with 8 bases matching TRBD2. Germline-derived CDR1 and CDR2 are SGHRS and YFSETQ. The V and J ends lost 7 bases and 1 base, in that order; junction bases with no gene match: 5. CDR3 length: 14 residues. The CDR3 DNA follows: TGCGCCAGCGGGATGACTAGCGGCACAGATACGCAGTATTTT. Translated, it gives CASGMTSGTDTQYF.